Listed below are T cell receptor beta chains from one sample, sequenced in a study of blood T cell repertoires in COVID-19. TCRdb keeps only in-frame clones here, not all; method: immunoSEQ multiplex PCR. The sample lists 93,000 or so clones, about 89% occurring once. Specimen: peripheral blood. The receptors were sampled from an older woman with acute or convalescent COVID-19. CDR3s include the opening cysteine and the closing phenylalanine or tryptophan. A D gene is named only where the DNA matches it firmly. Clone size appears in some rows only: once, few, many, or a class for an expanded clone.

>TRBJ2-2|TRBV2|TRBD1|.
CASSPQGANTGELFF
TGTGCCAGCAGCCCACAGGGGGCGAACACCGGGGAGCTGTTTTTT
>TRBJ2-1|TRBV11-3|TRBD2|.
CASSPQSGLGTHEQFF
TGTGCCAGCAGCCCACAATCCGGACTAGGAACTCATGAGCAGTTCTTC
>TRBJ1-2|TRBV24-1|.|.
CATSDSYSYGYTF
TGTGCCACCAGTGATTCCTACAGCTATGGCTACACCTTC
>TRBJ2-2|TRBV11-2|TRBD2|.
CASSFSGGTGELFF
TGTGCCAGCAGCTTCTCGGGAGGGACCGGGGAGCTGTTTTTT
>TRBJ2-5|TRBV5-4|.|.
CASSLGGRDQETQYF
TGTGCCAGCAGCTTAGGTGGCAGGGACCAAGAGACCCAGTACTTC
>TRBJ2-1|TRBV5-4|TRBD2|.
CASSPFLGGRPRNNEQFF
TGTGCCAGCAGCCCCTTCCTGGGCGGGAGGCCCCGTAACAATGAGCAGTTCTTC
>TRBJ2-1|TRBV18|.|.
CASSPLTSSAGEQFF
TGTGCCAGCTCACCCTTGACTAGTTCCGCGGGTGAGCAGTTCTTC
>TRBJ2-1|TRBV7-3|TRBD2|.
CASSFSGRAREQFF
TGTGCCAGCAGCTTTAGCGGGAGGGCCCGCGAGCAGTTCTTC
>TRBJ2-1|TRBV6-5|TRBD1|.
CASRRDRNSYNEQFF
TGTGCCAGCAGAAGGGACAGGAACTCCTACAATGAGCAGTTCTTC
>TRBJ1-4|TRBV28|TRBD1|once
CASSSPGDSFAKLFF
TGTGCCAGCAGTTCGCCCGGGGACAGTTTTGCAAAACTGTTTTTT
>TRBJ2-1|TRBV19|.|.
CASSTNSNEQFF
TGTGCCAGTAGTACAAACAGCAATGAGCAGTTCTTC
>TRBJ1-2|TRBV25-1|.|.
CASSETLGGGYTF
TGTGCCAGCAGTGAAACCCTGGGAGGGGGCTACACCTTC
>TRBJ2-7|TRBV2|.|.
CASRAGTQSYEQYF
TGTGCCAGCAGGGCCGGGACTCAATCCTACGAGCAGTACTTC
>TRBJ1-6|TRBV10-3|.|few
CAIRREANNSPLHF
TGTGCCATCAGAAGGGAGGCTAATAATTCACCCCTCCACTTT
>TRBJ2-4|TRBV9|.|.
CASSAPGKTNIQYF
TGTGCCAGCAGCGCTCCCGGGAAGACAAACATTCAGTACTTC
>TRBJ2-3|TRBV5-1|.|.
CASRWEDTQYF
TGCGCCAGCAGGTGGGAGGATACGCAGTATTTT
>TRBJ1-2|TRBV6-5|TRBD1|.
CASRPGQAAGGYTF
TGTGCCAGCAGACCTGGACAGGCCGCGGGTGGCTACACCTTC
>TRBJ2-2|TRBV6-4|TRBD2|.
CASSRRGLAGSANTGELFF
TGTGCCAGCAGTAGGAGAGGACTAGCGGGGAGCGCGAACACCGGGGAGCTGTTTTTT
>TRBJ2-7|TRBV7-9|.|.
CASSNLGGSYEQYF
TGTGCCAGCAGCAACCTAGGGGGCTCCTACGAGCAGTACTTC
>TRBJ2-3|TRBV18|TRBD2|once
CASSTLADTDTQYF
TGTGCCAGCTCAACACTAGCGGACACAGATACGCAGTATTTT
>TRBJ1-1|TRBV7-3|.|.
CASSFGRVTEAFF
TGTGCCAGCAGCTTCGGCAGGGTCACTGAAGCTTTCTTT
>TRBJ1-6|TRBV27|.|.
CASSFSPSSSYNSPLHF
TGTGCCAGCAGTTTTAGTCCCTCAAGCTCCTATAATTCACCCCTCCACTTT
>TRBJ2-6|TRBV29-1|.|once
CSVGVSSGANVLTF
TGCAGCGTTGGTGTATCCTCTGGGGCCAACGTCCTGACTTTC
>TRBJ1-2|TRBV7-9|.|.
CASSLEAGTGTF
TGTGCCAGCAGCTTAGAGGCGGGTACTGGCACCTTC
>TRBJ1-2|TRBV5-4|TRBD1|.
CASSGTEINYGYTF
TGTGCCAGCAGCGGGACAGAAATTAACTATGGCTACACCTTC
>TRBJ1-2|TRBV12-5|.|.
CASGLVTDYGYTF
TGTGCTAGTGGTTTGGTAACGGACTATGGCTACACCTTC
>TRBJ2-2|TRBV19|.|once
CASIVGGTTGELFF
TGTGCCAGTATTGTGGGAGGTACCACCGGGGAGCTGTTTTTT
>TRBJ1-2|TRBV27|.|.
CASSSYSREEGRGYTF
TGTGCCAGCAGTTCCTATTCCAGGGAGGAGGGGAGAGGCTACACCTTC
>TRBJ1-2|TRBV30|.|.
CAWSSDNYGYTF
TGTGCCTGGAGCAGCGATAACTATGGCTACACCTTC
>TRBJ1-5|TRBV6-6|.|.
CATSDTRNQPQHF
TGTGCCACTTCGGACACGCGCAATCAGCCCCAGCATTTT
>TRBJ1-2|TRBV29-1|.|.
CSVEQGGYGYTF
TGCAGCGTTGAACAGGGAGGCTATGGCTACACCTTC
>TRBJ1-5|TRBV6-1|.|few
CASGDMYQPQHF
TGTGCCAGCGGTGACATGTATCAGCCCCAGCATTTT
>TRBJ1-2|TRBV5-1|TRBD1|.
CASRPRQGHYGYTF
TGCGCCAGCAGACCGAGACAGGGCCACTATGGCTACACCTTC
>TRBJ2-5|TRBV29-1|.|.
CSAGAEETQYF
TGCAGCGCAGGGGCGGAAGAGACCCAGTACTTC
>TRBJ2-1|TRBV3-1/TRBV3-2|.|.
CASSQDPDNEQFF
TGTGCCAGCAGCCAAGATCCGGACAATGAGCAGTTCTTC
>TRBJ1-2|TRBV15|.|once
CATSRDREYYGYTF
TGTGCCACCAGCAGAGATCGGGAGTACTATGGCTACACCTTC
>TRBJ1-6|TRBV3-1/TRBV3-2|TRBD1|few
CASSHGQGNSPLHF
TGTGCCAGCAGCCACGGACAGGGGAATTCACCCCTCCACTTT
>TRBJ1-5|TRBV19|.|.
CASSAGASNQPQHF
TGTGCCAGTAGTGCGGGGGCCAGCAATCAGCCCCAGCATTTT
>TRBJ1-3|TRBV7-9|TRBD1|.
CASSTRGDRVSGNTIYF
TGTGCCAGCAGCACGCGGGGGGACAGGGTCTCTGGAAACACCATATATTTT
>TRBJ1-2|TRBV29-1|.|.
CSVEQTGVWSGYTF
TGCAGCGTTGAACAAACCGGGGTATGGAGTGGCTACACCTTC
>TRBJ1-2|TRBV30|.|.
CAWTPERISDGYTF
TGTGCCTGGACACCGGAGCGAATCTCCGATGGCTACACCTTC
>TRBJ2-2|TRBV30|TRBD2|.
CAWSPRWLADTGELFF
TGTGCCTGGAGTCCCCGGTGGCTAGCGGACACCGGGGAGCTGTTTTTT
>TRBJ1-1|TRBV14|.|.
CASSQKQQGWTEAFF
TGTGCCAGCAGCCAGAAACAACAGGGTTGGACTGAAGCTTTCTTT
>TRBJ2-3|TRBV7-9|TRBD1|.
CASSPGTGAADTQYF
TGTGCCAGCAGCCCCGGGACAGGGGCGGCAGATACGCAGTATTTT
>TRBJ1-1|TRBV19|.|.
CASSISGANTEAFF
TGTGCCAGTAGTATATCAGGCGCGAACACTGAAGCTTTCTTT
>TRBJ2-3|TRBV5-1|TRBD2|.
CASSLGLAGGTDTQYF
TGCGCCAGCAGCCTCGGACTAGCGGGAGGTACAGATACGCAGTATTTT